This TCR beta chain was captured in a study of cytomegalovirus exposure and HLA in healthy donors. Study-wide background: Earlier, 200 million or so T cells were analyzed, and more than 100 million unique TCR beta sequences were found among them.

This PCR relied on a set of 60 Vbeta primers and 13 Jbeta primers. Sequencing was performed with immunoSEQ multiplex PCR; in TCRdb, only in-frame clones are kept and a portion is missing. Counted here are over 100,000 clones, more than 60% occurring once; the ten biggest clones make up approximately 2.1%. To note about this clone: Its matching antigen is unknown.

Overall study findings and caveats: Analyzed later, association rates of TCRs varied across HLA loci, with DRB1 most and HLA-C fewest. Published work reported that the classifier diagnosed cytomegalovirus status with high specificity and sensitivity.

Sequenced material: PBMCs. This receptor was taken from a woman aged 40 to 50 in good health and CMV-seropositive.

CDR3 protein: CAISPGQGRGGETQYF. CDR3 nucleotides: TGTGCCATCAGTCCGGGACAGGGCCGGGGTGGGGAGACCCAGTACTTC. The V call is TRBV10-3, the J call TRBJ2-5; 9 bases are shared with TRBD1. The CDR3 spans 16 residues. V gave up 5 bases and J gave up 5 bases; unmatched junction bases: 12. CDR1 and CDR2 (germline): ENHRY, SYGVKD.